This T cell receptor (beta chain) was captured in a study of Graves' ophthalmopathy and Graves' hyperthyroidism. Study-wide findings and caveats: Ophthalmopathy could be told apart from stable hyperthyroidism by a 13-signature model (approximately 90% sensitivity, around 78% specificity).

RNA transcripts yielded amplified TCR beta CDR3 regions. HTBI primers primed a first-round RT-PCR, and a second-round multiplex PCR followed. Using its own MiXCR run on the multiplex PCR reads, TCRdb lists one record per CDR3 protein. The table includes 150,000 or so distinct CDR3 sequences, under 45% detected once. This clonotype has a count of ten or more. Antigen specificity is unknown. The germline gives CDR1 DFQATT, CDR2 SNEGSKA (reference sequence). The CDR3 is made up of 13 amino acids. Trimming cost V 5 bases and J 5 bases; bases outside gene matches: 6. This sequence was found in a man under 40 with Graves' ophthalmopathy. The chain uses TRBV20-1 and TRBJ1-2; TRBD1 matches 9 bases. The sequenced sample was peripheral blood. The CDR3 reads CSAGKQGAYGYTF. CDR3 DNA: TGCAGTGCTGGAAAACAGGGGGCTTATGGCTACACCTTC.